This T cell receptor (beta chain) was sequenced in a study of beta chain features in type 1 diabetes. Study-wide background: Age and gender were similar between patients and healthy donors, as were cell yields.

Expressed TCRB transcripts were sequenced because the isolated RNA had all been reverse transcribed beforehand. Using immunoSEQ multiplex PCR, the repertoire was profiled, and TCRdb retains in-frame clones only, with some absent. Here the sample spans about 160,000 clones, approximately 10% being singletons. For this clone: Its target is not known.

Central memory, naive, regulatory and stem cell-like memory CD4+ cells were sorted by CD45RO/CCR7/CD25/CD127/CD95/CD27. Each of the sorted populations had a purity greater than 95%. Study-level points and caveats: Across all four CD4+ subsets, people with type 1 diabetes showed modestly shorter TCRB CDR3s. A pattern of fewer insertions and more deletions at VDJ junctions was seen in type 1 diabetes patients.

This receptor was obtained from a man aged 25-45 years with type 1 diabetes. Material for sequencing was central memory CD4+ T cells from blood.

As DNA, the CDR3 is TGTGCCAGCAGCGTAGAGGGCAGGGGCAGCTATGGCTACACCTTC. Protein: CASSVEGRGSYGYTF. This chain connects TRBV9 to TRBJ1-2; a weak D match, TRBD1 (6 bases). Germline CDR1 reads SGDLS; CDR2 reads YYNGEE. The CDR3 covers 15 residues. Trimming left V 0 bases short and J 4 bases short, with 13 bases between.